These 14 T cell receptor beta chains originate from one sample sequenced in a study of cytomegalovirus exposure and HLA in healthy donors. The primer mix had 60 Vbeta and 13 Jbeta primers. Libraries were prepared by immunoSEQ multiplex PCR; TCRdb keeps only in-frame clonotypes and omits some of them. The sample shows about 190,000 clones, over 60% of them seen only once. Input material: PBMCs. The receptors come from a woman in her forties in good health and CMV-seronegative.

This clone was found a few times. This CDR3 is also generated by other DNA sequences in the sample. The chain recombines TRBV27 with TRBJ2-5, with TRBD2 matching 9 bases. This CDR3 region has 14 residues. Trimming at V came to 3 bases and at J to 3 bases, leaving 2 bases not matched to a gene. CDR1 is MNHEY, CDR2 SMNVEV, per germline (reference sequence). The CDR3 sequence is CASSLTSGEETQYF. For the CDR3, the DNA is TGTGCCAGCAGTTTGACTAGCGGCGAAGAGACCCAGTACTTC.

The chain links TRBV18 to TRBJ1-4, with D possibly matching TRBD1 (6 bases). From germline, CDR1 is KGHSH and CDR2 LQKENI. The CDR3 runs to 16 residues. Trimming shortened V by 3 bases and J by 4 bases, and 15 bases separated the two germline ends. CDR3: CASSPMDSRLNEKLFF. The CDR3 DNA reads TGTGCCAGCTCACCTATGGACAGCCGACTTAATGAAAAACTGTTTTTT.

A single count supports this clone. The chain is built from TRBV4-3 and TRBJ2-1; D possibly corresponds to TRBD2 (6 bases). V lost 0 bases, J lost 7 bases, and 16 bases lay in between. In germline, CDR1 is LGHNA, CDR2 YSLEER. This CDR3 region has 16 residues. CDR3: CASSQDSGRGGNEQFF. The CDR3 DNA reads as TGCGCCAGCAGCCAAGATTCCGGGAGAGGTGGGAATGAGCAGTTCTTC.

This clone was seen once. Mismatch with germline at one junction end may stem from a read error. The rearrangement uses TRBV7-9 and TRBJ2-7, with 11 nucleotides matching TRBD1. The V gene's germline CDR1 is SEHNR and CDR2 FQNEAQ (reference sequence). The CDR3 has 13 amino acids. The CDR3: CSSSLGQGGTQYF. The CDR3 DNA sequence: TGTTCCAGCAGCTTGGGACAGGGGGGAACCCAGTACTTC.

This chain uses TRBV5-1 with TRBJ1-1; D ambiguous. Per germline, CDR1 SGHRS and CDR2 YFSETQ. The CDR3 covers 15 residues. V shed 0 bases and J shed 4 bases, with 13 bases lying between them. The CDR3 here is CASSLEPTEGTEAFF. Written as DNA, the CDR3 is TGCGCCAGCAGCTTGGAACCAACCGAGGGCACTGAAGCTTTCTTT. Filled out from reference TRBV5-1 and TRBJ1-1, the complete variable domain reads KAGVTQTPRYLIKTRGQQVTLSCSPISGHRSVSWYQQTPGQGLQFLFEYFSETQRNKGNFPGRFSGRQFSNSRSEMNVSTLELGDSALYLCASSLEPTEGTEAFFGQGTRLTVV.

The genes are TRBV27 and TRBJ2-1, with 7 bases aligning to TRBD1. In germline, CDR1 is MNHEY, CDR2 SMNVEV (reference sequence). The V segment lost 5 bases and the J segment 7 bases; nucleotides outside the gene matches: 11. The CDR3 has 15 amino acids. The CDR3 coding sequence is TGTGCCAGCAGTCCTCGGACAGGAGTTGAGAATGAGCAGTTCTTC. It yields the protein CASSPRTGVENEQFF.

The chain has TRBV5-4 and TRBJ1-3, with 8 nucleotides matching TRBD1. The V gene's germline CDR1 is SGHNT and CDR2 YYREEE (reference sequence). Trimming cost V 4 bases and J 4 bases; bases outside gene matches: 4. This CDR3 region has 14 residues. This CDR3 is CASSPTGVGNTIYF. The DNA of the CDR3 is TGTGCCAGCAGCCCGACAGGGGTGGGAAACACCATATATTTT.

The V call is TRBV7-2, the J call TRBJ2-2, with 9 positions matching TRBD1. This CDR3 region has 15 residues. V shed 3 bases, J shed 4 bases, and the junction held 3 bases outside the gene matches. Germline CDR1 and CDR2: SGHTA and FQGNSA. CDR3 in amino acids: CASSLGGQGTGELFF. CDR3 nucleotides: TGTGCCAGCAGCTTGGGGGGACAGGGCACCGGGGAGCTGTTTTTT.

The chain joins TRBV7-2 to TRBJ2-7; D remains ambiguous. V was shortened by 6 bases and J by 0 bases, with 12 bases between the two germline ends. CDR1 is SGHTA and CDR2 is FQGNSA in the germline V gene. The CDR3 consists of 14 residues. CDR3 bases: TGTGCCAGCAGGCTTTACCGCAGCTCCTACGAGCAGTACTTC. It codes for CASRLYRSSYEQYF.

As regards this clone: Germline is not matched at one junction end, which may reflect a read error. V and J are TRBV7-7 and TRBJ2-3, with 16 bases lining up with TRBD2. The CDR3 is 17 amino acids. Germline CDR1 and CDR2: SSHAT and FNYEAQ (reference sequence). The CDR3 is CASSRGLAGGKADTQYF. CDR3 nucleotides: TGTGCTAGCAGCAGGGGACTAGCGGGAGGGAAGGCAGATACGCAGTATTTT.

V and J are TRBV4-1 and TRBJ1-5, with D perhaps TRBD1 (5 bases). CDR3 length: 17 amino acids. The germline CDR1 and CDR2 sequences are MGHRA and YSYEKL. Trimming left V 2 bases short and J 0 bases short, with 14 bases between. In DNA, the CDR3 is TGCGCCAGCAGCCAAAGATCGACAGCCTATAGCAATCAGCCCCAGCATTTT. This translates into CASSQRSTAYSNQPQHF.

This sequence joins TRBV7-2 and TRBJ1-5, with 10 bases aligning to TRBD1. The germline V gene encodes CDR1 SGHTA and CDR2 FQGNSA. V was pared by 4 bases and J by 0 bases, with 12 bases of the junction left unmatched. CDR3 size: 19 residues. The CDR3 DNA reads as TGTGCCAGCAGCTCCCGGGACAGGGGTCCATTTTATAGCAATCAGCCCCAGCATTTT. It specifies CASSSRDRGPFYSNQPQHF.

The J gene is TRBJ2-2, the V gene TRBV11-2; 10 bases agree with TRBD2. CDR1 is SGHAT, CDR2 FQNNGV, per germline. With 0 bases clipped from V and 4 bases from J, the junction kept 8 bases outside the gene matches. The CDR3 is 18 residues long. CDR3 nucleotides: TGTGCCAGCAGCTTAGATTTCGGCGCTAGCGGGAGCACCGGGGAGCTGTTTTTT. Its translation is CASSLDFGASGSTGELFF. Full variable domain (outside the CDR3, taken from reference TRBV11-2 and TRBJ2-2): EAGVAQSPRYKIIEKRQSVAFWCNPISGHATLYWYQQILGQGPKLLIQFQNNGVVDDSQLPKDRFSAERLKGVDSTLKIQPAKLEDSAVYLCASSLDFGASGSTGELFFGEGSRLTVL.

This chain's CDR3 is CASRNLGQSNTGELFF. The CDR3 nucleotides are TGTGCCAGCAGAAACCTAGGACAGTCGAACACCGGGGAGCTGTTTTTT. The chain employs TRBV6-6 and TRBJ2-2, with D possibly TRBD1 on 6 matching bases. This CDR3 region has 16 residues. Germline CDR1 reads MNHNY; CDR2 reads SVGAGI (reference sequence). The germline V and J ends were trimmed by 6 bases and 0 bases, with 14 bases remaining between them.